This T cell receptor beta chain was identified during a study of human T cells and chemical hapten exposure. Study-wide background: Read at 6 days, the patch tests placed 0.01% DPC on the upper back. A patient group, mainly female, showed alopecia areata, totalis or universalis.

Study-wide results and limits: TCRs exceeding 1 in 1000 frequency stayed unchanged with DPC sensitization.

V dropped 5 bases and J dropped 8; count of bases not matched to a gene: 6. CDR1 is LGHDT, CDR2 YNNKEL, per germline (reference sequence). The CDR3 has 13 residues. TCRdb re-derived calls from the RACE reads in MiXCR, one entry per CDR3 protein. The data contain roughly 52,000 distinct CDR3 sequences, 9.5% to 12% of them singletons. The time point denotes: patch test 1, 2 weeks after DPC sensitization. Stated treatment: therapeutic diphenylcyclopropenone sensitization with weekly scalp DPC. Extraction yielded total RNA from whole blood (unfractionated). This clonotype was detected many times. Its antigen is undetermined.

V gene TRBV3-1 combines with J gene TRBJ1-1, with TRBD1 identical over 9 bases. The sequence was collected from a woman between 40 and 50 years old with alopecia areata. Some clones in this sample may be carry-over from other donors' samples. The specimen comprised whole blood, sampled in connection with sensitization to the hapten diphenylcyclopropenone (DPC). CDR3 amino acids: CASSSDRGHEAFF. CDR3 in DNA: TGTGCCAGCAGCTCGGACAGGGGCCACGAAGCTTTCTTT.